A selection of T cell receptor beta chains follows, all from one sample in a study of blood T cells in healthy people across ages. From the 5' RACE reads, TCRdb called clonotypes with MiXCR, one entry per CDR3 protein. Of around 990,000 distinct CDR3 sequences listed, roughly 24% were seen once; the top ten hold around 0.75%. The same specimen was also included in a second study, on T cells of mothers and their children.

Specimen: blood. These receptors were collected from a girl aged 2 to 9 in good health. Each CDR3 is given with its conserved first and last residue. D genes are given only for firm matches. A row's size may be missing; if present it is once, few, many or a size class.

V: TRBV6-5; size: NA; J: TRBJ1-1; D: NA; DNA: TGTGCCAGCGGGTACCTTATTGGGACTGAAGCTTTCTTT; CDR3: CASGYLIGTEAFF
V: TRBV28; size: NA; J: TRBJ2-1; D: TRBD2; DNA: TGTGCCAGCACGCTAGCGGGGAACAATGAGCAGTTCTTC; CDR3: CASTLAGNNEQFF
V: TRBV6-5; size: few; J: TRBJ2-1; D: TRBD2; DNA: TGTGCCAGCAGCACGACTAGCGGGAGAATAAATGAGCAGTTCTTC; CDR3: CASSTTSGRINEQFF
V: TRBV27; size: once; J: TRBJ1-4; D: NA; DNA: TGTGCCAGCAGTTTCCTAGTGGGGGGGACGAGTGAAAAACTGTTTTTT; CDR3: CASSFLVGGTSEKLFF
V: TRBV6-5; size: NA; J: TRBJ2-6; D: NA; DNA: TGTGCCAGCAGGATCGATTGGGGGGCCAACGTCCTGACTTTC; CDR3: CASRIDWGANVLTF
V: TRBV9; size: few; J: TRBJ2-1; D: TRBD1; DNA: TGTGCCAGCAGCGAGGGGGGACAGGGGTACAATGAGCAGTTCTTC; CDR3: CASSEGGQGYNEQFF
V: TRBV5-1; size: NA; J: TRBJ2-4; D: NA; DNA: TGCGCCAGCAGCTCCCCGGCCCAGTACTTC; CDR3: CASSSPAQYF
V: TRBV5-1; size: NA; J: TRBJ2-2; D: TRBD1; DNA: TGCGCCAGCAACCCTGACAGGGGTAGCGGGGAGCTGTTTTTT; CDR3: CASNPDRGSGELFF
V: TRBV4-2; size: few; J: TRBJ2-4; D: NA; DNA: TGTGCCAGCAGCCGAGGAAACGACATTCAGTACTTC; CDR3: CASSRGNDIQYF
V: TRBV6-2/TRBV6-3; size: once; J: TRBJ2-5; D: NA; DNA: TGTGCCAGCAGGGGGCTAAAAAGGACCAAAGAGACCCAGTACTTC; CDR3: CASRGLKRTKETQYF
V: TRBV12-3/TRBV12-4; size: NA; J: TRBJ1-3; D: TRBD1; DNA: TGTGCCAGCAGTTTAGGAGGGGCAGGGGGTCTCACCATATATTTT; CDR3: CASSLGGAGGLTIYF
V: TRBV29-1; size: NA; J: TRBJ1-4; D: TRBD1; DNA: TGCAGCGTTGCGGACAGGTATAATGAAAAACTGTTTTTT; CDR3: CSVADRYNEKLFF
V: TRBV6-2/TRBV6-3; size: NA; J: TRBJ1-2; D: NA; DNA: TGTGCCAGCAGTTACGAAGGGACTTTCGGCTACACCTTC; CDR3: CASSYEGTFGYTF
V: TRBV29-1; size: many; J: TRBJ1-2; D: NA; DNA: TGCAGCGTTGAAGGGCTGAGCTATGGCTACACCTTC; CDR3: CSVEGLSYGYTF
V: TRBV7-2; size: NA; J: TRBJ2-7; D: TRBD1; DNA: TGTGCCAGCAGCTTAGTTTCCGGGACAGGGGGTTCCGAGCAGTACTTC; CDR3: CASSLVSGTGGSEQYF
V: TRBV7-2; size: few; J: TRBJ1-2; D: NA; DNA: TGTGCCAGCAGCCGGGACATGGGATATGGCTACACCTTC; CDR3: CASSRDMGYGYTF
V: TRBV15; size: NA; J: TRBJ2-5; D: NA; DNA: TGTGCCACCAGCAAAGGTGTGCCAGTCTTACAAGAGACCCAGTACTTC; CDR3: CATSKGVPVLQETQYF
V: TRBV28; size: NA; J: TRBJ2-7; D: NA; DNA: TGTGCCAGCAGTCGCAGCAACTACGAGCAGTACTTC; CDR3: CASSRSNYEQYF
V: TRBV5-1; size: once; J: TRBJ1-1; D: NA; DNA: TGCGCCAGCAGACAGGGTTCCGGGTTAGGTTACACTGAAGCTTTCTTT; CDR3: CASRQGSGLGYTEAFF
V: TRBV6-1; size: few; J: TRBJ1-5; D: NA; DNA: TGTGCCAGCAGTGAAGCCCGGGGTCATAATCAGCCCCAGCATTTT; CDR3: CASSEARGHNQPQHF
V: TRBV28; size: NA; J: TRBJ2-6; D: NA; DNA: TGTGCCAGCAGTTTATTAAACTCTGGGGCCAACGTCCTGACTTTC; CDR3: CASSLLNSGANVLTF
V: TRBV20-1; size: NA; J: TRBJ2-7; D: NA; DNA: TGCAGTGCTAGAGAGGACTGGGAGACCTACGAGCAGTACTTC; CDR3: CSAREDWETYEQYF
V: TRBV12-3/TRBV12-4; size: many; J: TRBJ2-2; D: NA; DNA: TGTGCCAGCAGTTCTTGGACGGGGGCGTGGACCGGGGAGCTGTTTTTT; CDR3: CASSSWTGAWTGELFF
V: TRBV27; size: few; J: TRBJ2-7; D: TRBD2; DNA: TGTGCCAGCAGTAACGGACTAGGTTACGAGCAGTACTTC; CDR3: CASSNGLGYEQYF
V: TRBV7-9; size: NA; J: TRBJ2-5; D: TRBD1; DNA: TGTGCCAGCAGCTTCCGGGACAGGGAGTCAGAGACCCAGTACTTC; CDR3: CASSFRDRESETQYF
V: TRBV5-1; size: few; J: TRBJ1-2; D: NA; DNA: TGCGCCAGCAGCTTGAGTTCGGCCAGGGGTTCGGATGGCTACACCTTC; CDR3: CASSLSSARGSDGYTF
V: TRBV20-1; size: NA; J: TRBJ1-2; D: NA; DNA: TGCAGTGCTAGCGCGGAGGGGAGGGTCGGCTACACCTTC; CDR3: CSASAEGRVGYTF
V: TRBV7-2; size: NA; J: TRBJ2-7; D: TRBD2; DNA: TGTGCCAGCAGGCCAGCCGGGACTAGCGGTTACGAGCAGTACTTC; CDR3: CASRPAGTSGYEQYF
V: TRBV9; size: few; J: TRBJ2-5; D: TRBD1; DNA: TGTGCCAGCAGCGAAGAAGACAGGGGAGGCCAAGAGACCCAGTACTTC; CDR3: CASSEEDRGGQETQYF
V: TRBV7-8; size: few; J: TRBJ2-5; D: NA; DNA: TGTGCCAGCAGCTTAATAACAGGGACATCATACCAAGAGACCCAGTACTTC; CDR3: CASSLITGTSYQETQYF
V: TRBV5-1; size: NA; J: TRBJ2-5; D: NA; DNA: TGCGCCAGCAGCTTGGCTTTCGGGAGCGGAGAGACCCAGTACTTC; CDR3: CASSLAFGSGETQYF
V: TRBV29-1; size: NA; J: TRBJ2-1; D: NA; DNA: TGCAGCGTTGAAGTTGGGGTTCAGGGGGGTAATGAGCAGTTCTTC; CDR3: CSVEVGVQGGNEQFF
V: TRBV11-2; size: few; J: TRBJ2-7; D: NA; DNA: TGTGCCAGCAGCTTAGAGGGACTTCAAGCCTACGAGCAGTACTTC; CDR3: CASSLEGLQAYEQYF
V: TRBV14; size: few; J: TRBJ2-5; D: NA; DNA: TGTGCCAGCAGCCAAGTTGGGACCTGGGCCCAGTACTTC; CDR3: CASSQVGTWAQYF
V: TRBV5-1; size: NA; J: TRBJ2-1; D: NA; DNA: TGCGCCAGCAGGCTGAGGGCTAGTCGTAATGAGCAGTTCTTC; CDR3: CASRLRASRNEQFF
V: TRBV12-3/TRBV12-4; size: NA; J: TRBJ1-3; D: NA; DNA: TGTGCCAGCAGTTTCTTTATCGAGGGCGGGACAAACGGGCACACCATATATTTT; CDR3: CASSFFIEGGTNGHTIYF
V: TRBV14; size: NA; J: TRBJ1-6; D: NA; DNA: TGTGCCAGCAGCCAAGCGGGGACGGGCGTGGGTGCCCTCCACTTT; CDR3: CASSQAGTGVGALHF
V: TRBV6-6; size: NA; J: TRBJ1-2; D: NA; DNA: TGTGCCAGCAGTTACAGTGAGTGGGATCTGGATGGCTACACCTTC; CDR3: CASSYSEWDLDGYTF
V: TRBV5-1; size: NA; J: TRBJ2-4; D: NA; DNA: TGCGCCAGCAGCTTGGAAGTGGGTCGCTACAAAAACATTCAGTACTTC; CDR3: CASSLEVGRYKNIQYF
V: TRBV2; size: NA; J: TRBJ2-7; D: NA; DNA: TGTGCCAGCATCCCGGTGATCAGGCCCGCCTACGAGCAGTACTTC; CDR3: CASIPVIRPAYEQYF
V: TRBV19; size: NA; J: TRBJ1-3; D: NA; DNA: TGTGCCAGTCTTAACCGTGGGTTCGGACCCCATGGAAACACCATATATTTT; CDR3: CASLNRGFGPHGNTIYF
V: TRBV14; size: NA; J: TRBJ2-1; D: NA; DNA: TGTGCCAGCAGCCAAGTCCTAGCCCCGAGTGAGCAGTTCTTC; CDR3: CASSQVLAPSEQFF
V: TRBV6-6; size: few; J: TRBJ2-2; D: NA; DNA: TGTGCCAGCAGTTTAAAGGGCCCTAACACCGGGGAGCTGTTTTTT; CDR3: CASSLKGPNTGELFF
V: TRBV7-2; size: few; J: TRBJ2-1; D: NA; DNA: TGTGCCAGCAGCTTAGCATCGTTCGATGAGCAGTTCTTC; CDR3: CASSLASFDEQFF
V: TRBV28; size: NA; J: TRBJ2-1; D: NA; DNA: TGTGCCAGCAGTGGGGGAATAGTCGATGAGCAGTTCTTC; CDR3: CASSGGIVDEQFF